The 11 T cell receptor beta chains given below trace back to one sample, sequenced in a study of blood T cell repertoires in COVID-19 (dated by TCRdb to the early 2020s). To prepare the library, the immunoSEQ multiplex PCR assay was applied. The source is immuneACCESS, and TCRdb retained only in-frame sequences with V and J called. Part of the clones is not carried over; for the studies checked, unresolved V genes explain less than half of this, and the remainder is unexplained. The sample table shows hundreds of thousands of clones, and 85% are seen once. The ten largest clones represent 7.2% of the sample. Material: peripheral blood. These TCRs come from a human donor in a cohort sampled during active COVID-19.

The chain is built from TRBV6-5 and TRBJ1-2; D possibly corresponds to TRBD1 (6 bases). The germline V and J ends were trimmed by 7 bases and 0 bases, with 9 bases remaining between them. The CDR3 has 13 residues. Germline V CDR1 and CDR2: MNHEY, SVGAGI. CDR3 amino acids: CASTGQPNYGYTF. CDR3 DNA: TGTGCCAGCACAGGACAGCCTAACTATGGCTACACCTTC.

The V call is TRBV27, the J call TRBJ2-1, with D possibly matching TRBD2 (6 bases). This CDR3 is built from 16 residues. Germline V CDR1 and CDR2: MNHEY, SMNVEV (reference sequence). Trimming pared 1 base from V and 0 bases from J, leaving 10 bases between. CDR3 region: CASSLYMEGSYNEQFF. CDR3 nucleotide sequence: TGTGCCAGCAGTTTATATATGGAGGGCTCCTACAATGAGCAGTTCTTC.

This clone came up a few times. The rearrangement links TRBV19 to TRBJ2-3, with D uncertain. V lost 1 base and J 6 bases, leaving 8 bases between the germline ends. The CDR3 runs 13 residues. The germline V gene has CDR1 LNHDA and CDR2 SQIVND (reference sequence). DNA for the CDR3: TGTGCCAGTAGTATAGGACTCGCCGATACGCAGTATTTT. This sequence encodes CASSIGLADTQYF. The entire variable domain, with the rest obtained from reference TRBV19 and TRBJ2-3, is as follows: DGGITQSPKYLFRKEGQNVTLSCEQNLNHDAMYWYRQDPGQGLRLIYYSQIVNDFQKGDIAEGYSVSREKKESFPLTVTSAQKNPTAFYLCASSIGLADTQYFGPGTRLTVL.

This chain uses TRBV7-9 with TRBJ2-1; 8 bases map to TRBD2. This CDR3 is built from 16 residues. Per the germline V gene, CDR1 is SEHNR and CDR2 is FQNEAQ (reference sequence). V lost 4 bases and J lost 2; bases outside the gene matches: 7. CDR3 loop: CASSYYSGVTYNEQFF. The CDR3 bases are TGTGCCAGCAGCTATTATAGCGGGGTTACCTACAATGAGCAGTTCTTC.

This chain uses TRBV6-5 with TRBJ2-3; D unclear. V was shortened by 6 bases and J by 5 bases, with 6 bases between the two germline ends. The germline CDR1 and CDR2 sequences are MNHEY and SVGAGI. The CDR3 has 11 residues. CDR3 residues: CASRRKDTQYF. The CDR3 DNA follows: TGTGCCAGCAGGAGAAAAGATACGCAGTATTTT.

V gene TRBV7-8 combines with J gene TRBJ1-6, with D perhaps TRBD1 (6 bases). From germline, CDR1 is SGHVS and CDR2 FQNEAQ. The CDR3 loop spans 15 amino acids. V shed 6 bases and J shed 8 bases, with 17 bases lying between them. The CDR3 nucleotides read TGTGCCAGCAGAAAGGGGACCCAGGGGTATTCACCCCTCCACTTT. Amino acid sequence: CASRKGTQGYSPLHF.

The gene calls are TRBV27 and TRBJ1-1; 7 nucleotides agree with TRBD1. V lost 4 bases and J lost 0; bases outside the gene matches: 2. Germline values: CDR1 MNHEY, CDR2 SMNVEV (reference sequence). CDR3 length: 14 residues. CDR3 nucleotides: TGTGCCAGCAGTTGGGACAGTTTGAACACTGAAGCTTTCTTT. Translating gives CASSWDSLNTEAFF.

J is TRBJ2-1 and V is TRBV24-1, with 12 bases that match TRBD1. Germline lookup yields CDR1 KGHDR and CDR2 SFDVKD. V dropped 4 bases and J dropped 9; count of bases not matched to a gene: 6. The length of the CDR3 is 15 residues. The CDR3 loop reads CATSEGQGASGEQFF. The CDR3 DNA reads TGTGCCACCAGTGAGGGACAGGGGGCATCAGGTGAGCAGTTCTTC.

This chain joins TRBV18 and TRBJ1-5; D not certain. The CDR3 has 17 residues. Germline V gene lookup returns CDR1 KGHSH and CDR2 LQKENI. V was trimmed by 6 bases and J by 0 bases, leaving 18 bases between them. CDR3 region: CASSPRGTIYSNQPQHF. The CDR3 bases are TGTGCCAGCTCCCCTCGGGGAACAATTTATAGCAATCAGCCCCAGCATTTT.

The rearrangement uses TRBV27 and TRBJ2-2, with D possibly being TRBD2 (5 bases). V was clipped by 8 bases and J by 1 base, with 11 bases between them. This CDR3 is built from 14 residues. Germline V CDR1 and CDR2: MNHEY, SMNVEV (reference sequence). CDR3 region: CASHRGRNTGELFF. CDR3 in DNA: TGTGCCAGCCATCGGGGAAGGAACACCGGGGAGCTGTTTTTT.

This CDR3 reads CASSQVRTGADYGYTF. The CDR3 region has the DNA TGTGCCAGCAGCCAAGTACGCACAGGGGCGGACTATGGCTACACCTTC. V and J are TRBV14 and TRBJ1-2; 7 positions agree with TRBD1. Germline CDR1 SGHDN, CDR2 FVKESK. V lost 1 base and J lost 3; bases outside the gene matches: 8. The CDR3 consists of 16 residues.